This TCR beta chain was identified in a study of shared clonotypes between healthy human individuals. Method: immunoSEQ multiplex PCR; TCRdb's copy keeps in-frame clones and lacks some. Among a few million clones listed, about 94% were seen once. The V gene's germline CDR1 is WSHSY and CDR2 SAAADI. The CDR3 runs 14 residues. Trimming cost V 4 bases and J 4 bases; bases outside gene matches: 2. The material sequenced was naive CD4+ T cells sorted from blood. Subset described: CD45RA+ positively selected. The V gene is TRBV10-2, the J gene TRBJ2-2; TRBD2 matches at 8 bases. The sequence was collected from a man younger than 30 in good health. CDR3 bases: TGCGCCAGCAGTGGCGGGGGGCCCACCGGGGAGCTGTTTTTT. It encodes CASSGGGPTGELFF.